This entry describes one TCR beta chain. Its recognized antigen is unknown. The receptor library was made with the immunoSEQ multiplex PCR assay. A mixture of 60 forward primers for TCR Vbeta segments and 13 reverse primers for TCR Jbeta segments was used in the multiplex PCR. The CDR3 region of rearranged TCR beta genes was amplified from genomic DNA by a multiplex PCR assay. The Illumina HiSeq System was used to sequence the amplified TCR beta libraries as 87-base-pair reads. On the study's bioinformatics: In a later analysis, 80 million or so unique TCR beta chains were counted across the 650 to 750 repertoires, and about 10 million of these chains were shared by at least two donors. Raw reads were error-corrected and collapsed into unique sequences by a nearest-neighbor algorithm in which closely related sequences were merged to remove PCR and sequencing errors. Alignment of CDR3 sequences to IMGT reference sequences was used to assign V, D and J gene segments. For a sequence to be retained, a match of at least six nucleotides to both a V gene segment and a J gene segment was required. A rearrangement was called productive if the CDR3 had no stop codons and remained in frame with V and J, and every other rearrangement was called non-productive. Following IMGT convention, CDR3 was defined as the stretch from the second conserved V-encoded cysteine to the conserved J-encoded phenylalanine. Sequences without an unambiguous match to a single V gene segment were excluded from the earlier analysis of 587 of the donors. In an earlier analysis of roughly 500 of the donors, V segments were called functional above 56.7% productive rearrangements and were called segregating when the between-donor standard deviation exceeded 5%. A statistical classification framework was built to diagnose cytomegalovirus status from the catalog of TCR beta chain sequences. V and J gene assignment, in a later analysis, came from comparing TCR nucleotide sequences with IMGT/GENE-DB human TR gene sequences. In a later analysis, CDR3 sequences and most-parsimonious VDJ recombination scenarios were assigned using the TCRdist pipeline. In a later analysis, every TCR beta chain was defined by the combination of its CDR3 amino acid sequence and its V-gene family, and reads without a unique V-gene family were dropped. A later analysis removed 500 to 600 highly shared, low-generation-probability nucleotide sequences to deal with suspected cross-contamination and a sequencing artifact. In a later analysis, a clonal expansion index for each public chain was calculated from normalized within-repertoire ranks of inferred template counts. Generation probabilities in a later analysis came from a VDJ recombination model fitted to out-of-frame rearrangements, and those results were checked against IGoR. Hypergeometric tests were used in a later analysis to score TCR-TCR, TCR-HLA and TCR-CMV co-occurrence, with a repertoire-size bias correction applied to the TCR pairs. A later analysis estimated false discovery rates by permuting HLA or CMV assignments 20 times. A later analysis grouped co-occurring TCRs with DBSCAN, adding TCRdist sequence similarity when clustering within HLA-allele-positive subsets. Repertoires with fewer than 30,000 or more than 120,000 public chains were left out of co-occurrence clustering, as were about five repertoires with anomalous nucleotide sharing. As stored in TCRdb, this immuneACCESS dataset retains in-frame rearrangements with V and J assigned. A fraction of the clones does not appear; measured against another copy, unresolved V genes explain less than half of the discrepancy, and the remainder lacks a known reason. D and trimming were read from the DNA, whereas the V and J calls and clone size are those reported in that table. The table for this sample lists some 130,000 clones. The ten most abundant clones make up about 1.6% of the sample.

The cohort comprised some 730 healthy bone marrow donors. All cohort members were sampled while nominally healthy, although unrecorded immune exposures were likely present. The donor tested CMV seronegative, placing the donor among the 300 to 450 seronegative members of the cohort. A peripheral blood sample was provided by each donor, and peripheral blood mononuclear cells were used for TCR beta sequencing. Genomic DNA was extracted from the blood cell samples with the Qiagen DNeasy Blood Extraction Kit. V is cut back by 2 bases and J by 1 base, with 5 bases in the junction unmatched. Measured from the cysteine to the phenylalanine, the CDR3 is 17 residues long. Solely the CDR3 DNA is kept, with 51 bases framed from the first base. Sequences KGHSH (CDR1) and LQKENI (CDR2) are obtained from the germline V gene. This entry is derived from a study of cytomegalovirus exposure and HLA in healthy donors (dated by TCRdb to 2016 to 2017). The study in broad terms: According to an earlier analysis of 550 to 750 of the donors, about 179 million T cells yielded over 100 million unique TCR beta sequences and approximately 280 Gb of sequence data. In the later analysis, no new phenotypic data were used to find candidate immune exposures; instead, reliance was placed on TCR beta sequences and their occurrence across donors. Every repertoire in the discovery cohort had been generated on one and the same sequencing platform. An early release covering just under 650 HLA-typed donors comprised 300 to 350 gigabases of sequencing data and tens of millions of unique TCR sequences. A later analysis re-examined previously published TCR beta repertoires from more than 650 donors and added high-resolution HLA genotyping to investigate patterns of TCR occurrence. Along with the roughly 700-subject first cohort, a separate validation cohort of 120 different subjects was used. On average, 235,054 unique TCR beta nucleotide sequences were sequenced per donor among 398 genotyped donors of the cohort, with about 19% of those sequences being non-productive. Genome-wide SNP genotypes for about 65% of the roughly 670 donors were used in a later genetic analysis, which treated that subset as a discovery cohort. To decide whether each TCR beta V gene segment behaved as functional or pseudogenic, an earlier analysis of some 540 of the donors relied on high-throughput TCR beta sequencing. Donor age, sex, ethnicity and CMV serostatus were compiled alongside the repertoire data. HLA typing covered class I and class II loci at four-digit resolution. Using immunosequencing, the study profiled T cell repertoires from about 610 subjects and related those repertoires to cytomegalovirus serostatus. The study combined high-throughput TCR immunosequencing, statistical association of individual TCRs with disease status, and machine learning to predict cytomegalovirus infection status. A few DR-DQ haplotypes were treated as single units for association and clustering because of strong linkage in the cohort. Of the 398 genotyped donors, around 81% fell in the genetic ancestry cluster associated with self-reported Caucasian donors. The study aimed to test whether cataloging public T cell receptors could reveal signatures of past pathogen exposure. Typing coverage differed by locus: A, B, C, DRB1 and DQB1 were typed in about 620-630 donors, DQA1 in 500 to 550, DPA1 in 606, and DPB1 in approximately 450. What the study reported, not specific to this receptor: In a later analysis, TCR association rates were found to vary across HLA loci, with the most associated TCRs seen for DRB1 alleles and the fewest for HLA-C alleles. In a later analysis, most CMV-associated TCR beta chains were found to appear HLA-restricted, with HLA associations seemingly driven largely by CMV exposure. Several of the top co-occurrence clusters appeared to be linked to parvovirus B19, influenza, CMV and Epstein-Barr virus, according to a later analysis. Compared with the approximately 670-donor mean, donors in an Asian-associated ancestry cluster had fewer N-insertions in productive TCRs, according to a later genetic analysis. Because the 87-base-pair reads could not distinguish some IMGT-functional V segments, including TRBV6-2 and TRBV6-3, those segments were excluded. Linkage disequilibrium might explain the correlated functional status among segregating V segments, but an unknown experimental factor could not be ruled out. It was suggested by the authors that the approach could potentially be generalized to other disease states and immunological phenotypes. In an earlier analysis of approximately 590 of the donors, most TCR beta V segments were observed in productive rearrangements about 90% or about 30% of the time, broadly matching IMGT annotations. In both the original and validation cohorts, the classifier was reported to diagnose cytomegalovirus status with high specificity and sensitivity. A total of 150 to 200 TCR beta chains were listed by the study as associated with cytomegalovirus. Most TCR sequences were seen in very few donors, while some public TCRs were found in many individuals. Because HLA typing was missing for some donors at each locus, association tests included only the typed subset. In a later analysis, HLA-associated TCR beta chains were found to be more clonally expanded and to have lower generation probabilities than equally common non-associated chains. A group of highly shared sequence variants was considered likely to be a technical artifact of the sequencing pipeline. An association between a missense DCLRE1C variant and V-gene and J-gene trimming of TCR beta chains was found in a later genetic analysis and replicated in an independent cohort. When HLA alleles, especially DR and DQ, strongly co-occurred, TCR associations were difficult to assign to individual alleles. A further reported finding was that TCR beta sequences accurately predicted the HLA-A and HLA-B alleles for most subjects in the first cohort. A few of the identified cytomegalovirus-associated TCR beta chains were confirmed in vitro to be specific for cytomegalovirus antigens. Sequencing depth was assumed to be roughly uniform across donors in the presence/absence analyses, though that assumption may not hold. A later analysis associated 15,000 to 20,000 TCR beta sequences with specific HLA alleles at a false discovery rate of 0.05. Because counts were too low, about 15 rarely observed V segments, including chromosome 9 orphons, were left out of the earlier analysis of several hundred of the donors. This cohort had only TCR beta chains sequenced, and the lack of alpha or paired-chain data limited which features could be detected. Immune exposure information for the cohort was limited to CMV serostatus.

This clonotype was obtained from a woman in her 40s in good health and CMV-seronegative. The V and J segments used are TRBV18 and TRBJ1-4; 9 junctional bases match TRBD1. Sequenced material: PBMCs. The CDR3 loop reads CASSPIGTGRTNEKLFF. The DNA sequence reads TGTGCCAGCTCACCAATTGGGACAGGGAGAACTAATGAAAAACTGTTTTTT.